This T cell receptor (beta chain) was retrieved from a study of blood T cell repertoires in COVID-19. Germline lookup yields CDR1 SGHTA and CDR2 FQGNSA. The V end lost 6 bases, the J end lost 1 base, and 16 bases lay between the germline ends. The CDR3 covers 15 residues. Sequencing used immunoSEQ multiplex PCR; TCRdb keeps in-frame clones, though not all of them. The sample gives about 320,000 clones, 75% to 90% of which show up once; approximately 5.2% is in the top ten. The sequence was collected from a man aged 55 to 70 who had recovered from COVID-19. Sequencing was performed on PBMCs or T cells enriched from blood (not recorded which). This chain uses TRBV7-2 with TRBJ2-7; TRBD1 is a possible D gene (5 bases). The CDR3 DNA sequence: TGTGCCAGCAGGACGGACACGAGAGCATCCTACGAGCAGTACTTC. Translating it yields CASRTDTRASYEQYF.